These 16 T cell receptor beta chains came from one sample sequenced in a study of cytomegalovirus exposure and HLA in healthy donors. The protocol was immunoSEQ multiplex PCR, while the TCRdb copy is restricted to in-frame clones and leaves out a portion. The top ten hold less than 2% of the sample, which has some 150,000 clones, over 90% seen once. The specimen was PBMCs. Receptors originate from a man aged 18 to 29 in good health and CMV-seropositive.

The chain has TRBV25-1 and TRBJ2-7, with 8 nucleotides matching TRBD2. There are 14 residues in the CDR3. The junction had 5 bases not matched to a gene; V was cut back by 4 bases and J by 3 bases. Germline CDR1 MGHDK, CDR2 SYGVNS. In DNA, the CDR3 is TGTGCCAGCAGTGCTTCCGGGACTAGCTACGAGCAGTACTTC. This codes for CASSASGTSYEQYF.

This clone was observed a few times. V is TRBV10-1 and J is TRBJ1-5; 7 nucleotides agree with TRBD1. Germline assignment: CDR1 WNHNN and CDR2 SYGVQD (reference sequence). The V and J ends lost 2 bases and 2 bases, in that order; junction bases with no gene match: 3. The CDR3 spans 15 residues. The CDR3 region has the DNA TGCGCCAGCAGTGAGAAAGGACAGGGCAATCAGCCCCAGCATTTT. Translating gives CASSEKGQGNQPQHF.

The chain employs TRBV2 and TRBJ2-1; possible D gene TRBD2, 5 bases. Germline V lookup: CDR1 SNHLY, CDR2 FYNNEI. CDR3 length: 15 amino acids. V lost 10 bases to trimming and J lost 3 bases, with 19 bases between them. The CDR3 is CAIVNEGPHYNEQFF. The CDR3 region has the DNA TGTGCCATCGTAAACGAGGGCCCACACTACAATGAGCAGTTCTTC.

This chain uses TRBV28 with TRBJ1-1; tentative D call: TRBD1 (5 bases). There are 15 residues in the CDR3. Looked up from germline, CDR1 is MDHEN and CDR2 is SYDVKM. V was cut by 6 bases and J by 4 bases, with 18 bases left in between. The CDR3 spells CASSYSTDLTTEAFF. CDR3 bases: TGTGCCAGCAGCTACTCGACAGACCTAACCACTGAAGCTTTCTTT.

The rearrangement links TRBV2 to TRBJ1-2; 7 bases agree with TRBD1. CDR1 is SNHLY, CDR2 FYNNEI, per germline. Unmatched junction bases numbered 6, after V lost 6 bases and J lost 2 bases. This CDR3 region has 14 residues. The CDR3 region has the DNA TGTGCCAGCAGGCGGGACAGAGGGAACTATGGCTACACCTTC. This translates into CASRRDRGNYGYTF.

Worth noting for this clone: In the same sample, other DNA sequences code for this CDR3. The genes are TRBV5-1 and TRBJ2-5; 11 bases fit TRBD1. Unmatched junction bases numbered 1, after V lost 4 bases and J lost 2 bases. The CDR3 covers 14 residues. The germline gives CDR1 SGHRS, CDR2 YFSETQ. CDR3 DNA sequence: TGCGCCAGCAGCCGGGACAGGGGGCAAGAGACCCAGTACTTC. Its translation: CASSRDRGQETQYF. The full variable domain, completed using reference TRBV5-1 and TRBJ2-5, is KAGVTQTPRYLIKTRGQQVTLSCSPISGHRSVSWYQQTPGQGLQFLFEYFSETQRNKGNFPGRFSGRQFSNSRSEMNVSTLELGDSALYLCASSRDRGQETQYFGPGTRLLVL.

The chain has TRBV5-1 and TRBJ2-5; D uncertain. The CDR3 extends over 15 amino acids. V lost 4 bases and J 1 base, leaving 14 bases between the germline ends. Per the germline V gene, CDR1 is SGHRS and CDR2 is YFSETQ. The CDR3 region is CASSLLGLVQETQYF. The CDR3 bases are TGCGCCAGCAGCCTCCTAGGCCTGGTCCAAGAGACCCAGTACTTC.

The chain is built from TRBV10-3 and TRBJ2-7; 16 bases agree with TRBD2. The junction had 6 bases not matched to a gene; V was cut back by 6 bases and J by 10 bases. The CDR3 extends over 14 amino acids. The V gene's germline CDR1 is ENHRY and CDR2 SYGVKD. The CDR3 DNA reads TGTGCCATCAGCCCGGGACTAGCGGGAGGGCAACAGTACTTC. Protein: CAISPGLAGGQQYF.

CDR3 in DNA: TGTGCCAGCAGGACCGCGACAGGGACCTATTACGAGCAGTACTTC. Its protein is CASRTATGTYYEQYF. The chain links TRBV2 to TRBJ2-7; 7 bases are shared with TRBD1. Looked up from germline, CDR1 is SNHLY and CDR2 is FYNNEI. With V trimmed by 6 bases and J by 4 bases, 12 bases remained unmatched. There are 15 residues in the CDR3.

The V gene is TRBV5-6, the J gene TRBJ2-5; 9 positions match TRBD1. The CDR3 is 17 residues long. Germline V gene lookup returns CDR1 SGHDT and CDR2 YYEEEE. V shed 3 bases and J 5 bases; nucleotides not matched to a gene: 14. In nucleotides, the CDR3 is TGTGCCAGCAGCTCCCTCGGGCGACAGGGGGATTCGGAGACCCAGTACTTC. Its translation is CASSSLGRQGDSETQYF.

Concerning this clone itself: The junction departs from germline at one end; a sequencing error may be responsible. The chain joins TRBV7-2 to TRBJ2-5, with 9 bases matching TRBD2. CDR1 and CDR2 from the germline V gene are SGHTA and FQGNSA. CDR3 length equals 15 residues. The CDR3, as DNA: TGTGCCAGCAGATTAGCGGGAGTGTCTATAGAGACCCAGTACTTC. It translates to CASRLAGVSIETQYF.

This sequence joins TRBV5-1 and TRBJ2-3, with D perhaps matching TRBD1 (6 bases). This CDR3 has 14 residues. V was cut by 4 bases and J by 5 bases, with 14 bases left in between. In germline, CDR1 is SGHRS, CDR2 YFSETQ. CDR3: CASSLDRGGDTQYF. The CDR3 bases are TGCGCCAGCAGCCTCGATAGAGGGGGAGATACGCAGTATTTT. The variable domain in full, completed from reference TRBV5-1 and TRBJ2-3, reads KAGVTQTPRYLIKTRGQQVTLSCSPISGHRSVSWYQQTPGQGLQFLFEYFSETQRNKGNFPGRFSGRQFSNSRSEMNVSTLELGDSALYLCASSLDRGGDTQYFGPGTRLTVL.

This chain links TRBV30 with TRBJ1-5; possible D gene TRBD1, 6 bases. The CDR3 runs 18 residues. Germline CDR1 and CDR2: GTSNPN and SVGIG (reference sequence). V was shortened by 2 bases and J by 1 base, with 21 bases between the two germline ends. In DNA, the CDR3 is TGTGCCTGGAGTACGGGGACAAGGGGCATGGAAAGCAATCAGCCCCAGCATTTT. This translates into CAWSTGTRGMESNQPQHF.

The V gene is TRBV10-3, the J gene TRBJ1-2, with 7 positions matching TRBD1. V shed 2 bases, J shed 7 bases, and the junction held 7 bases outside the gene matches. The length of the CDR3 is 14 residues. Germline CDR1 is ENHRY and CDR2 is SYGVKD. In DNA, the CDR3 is TGTGCCATCAGTGAGAAGACAGGGAAGGCTGGCTACACCTTC. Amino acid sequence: CAISEKTGKAGYTF.

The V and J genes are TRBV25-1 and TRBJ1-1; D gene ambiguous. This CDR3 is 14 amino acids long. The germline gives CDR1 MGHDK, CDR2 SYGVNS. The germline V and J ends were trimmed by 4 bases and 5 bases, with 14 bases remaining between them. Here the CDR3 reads CASSGTRGYTEAFF. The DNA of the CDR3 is TGTGCCAGCAGTGGGACCCGAGGGTATACTGAAGCTTTCTTT.

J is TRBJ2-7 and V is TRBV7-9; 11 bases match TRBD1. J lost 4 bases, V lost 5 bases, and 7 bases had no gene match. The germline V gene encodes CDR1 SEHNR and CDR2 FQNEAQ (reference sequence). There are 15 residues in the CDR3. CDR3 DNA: TGTGCCAGCAGCGCCCCGGGACAGGGGGTATACGAGCAGTACTTC. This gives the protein CASSAPGQGVYEQYF.